These 24 T cell receptor beta chains came from one sample sequenced in a study of OX40 agonist ivuxolimab in advanced cancers. Produced via immunoSEQ multiplex PCR; TCRdb's table is partial and in-frame only. The sample records over 75,000 clones, approximately 88% being singletons. The specimen comprised CD4+ or CD8+ T cells sorted from blood, sampled in a trial of the OX40 agonist ivuxolimab. The receptors come from an adult with an advanced solid tumor such as melanoma, head and neck, liver or kidney cancer.

This clone has only one observation. V usage is TRBV5-1 and J usage is TRBJ2-5, with TRBD2 matching over 7 bases. The V gene end was trimmed by 0 bases and the J gene end by 1 base; junction bases not matched to a gene: 3. Germline CDR1 and CDR2: SGHRS and YFSETQ. CDR3 size: 15 residues. The CDR3 loop reads CASSLAGTTQETQYF. The CDR3, as DNA: TGCGCCAGCAGCTTGGCCGGGACTACCCAAGAGACCCAGTACTTC.

This sequence joins TRBV6-1 and TRBJ1-5; D is ambiguous. The CDR3 contains 13 residues. Looked up from germline, CDR1 is MNHNS and CDR2 is SASEGT. Trimming took 2 bases from V and 7 from J, leaving 9 bases between them. CDR3 nucleotide sequence: TGTGCCAGCAGTGAATTGGATCCCCAGCCCCAGCATTTT. Translating gives CASSELDPQPQHF.

This clone has a single count. V usage is TRBV19 and J usage is TRBJ1-1; perhaps TRBD1 as D (6 bases). Trimming left V 10 bases short and J 3 bases short, with 15 bases between. CDR3 length: 13 amino acids. Germline values: CDR1 LNHDA, CDR2 SQIVND (reference sequence). The CDR3 is CATKQGTDTEAFF. The CDR3 coding sequence is TGTGCCACTAAACAGGGCACCGACACTGAAGCTTTCTTT.

In nucleotides, the CDR3 is TGTGCCAGCAGGGGGACTAGCGGCTACAATGAGCAGTTCTTC. It encodes CASRGTSGYNEQFF. The V call is TRBV28, the J call TRBJ2-1, with TRBD2 matching over 11 bases. Looked up from germline, CDR1 is MDHEN and CDR2 is SYDVKM. The CDR3 covers 14 residues. V shed 6 bases, J shed 3 bases, and the junction held 1 base outside the gene matches.

The CDR3 spells CASSYGGAEETQYF. The CDR3 coding sequence is TGCGCCAGCAGCTACGGGGGGGCAGAAGAGACCCAGTACTTC. The gene calls are TRBV5-1 and TRBJ2-5; 8 bases are shared with TRBD2. Looked up from germline, CDR1 is SGHRS and CDR2 is YFSETQ. With 3 bases clipped from V and 3 bases from J, the junction kept 4 bases outside the gene matches. The CDR3 runs 14 residues.

V gene TRBV30 combines with J gene TRBJ2-7; no clear D gene. The CDR3 covers 13 residues. The germline CDR1 and CDR2 sequences are GTSNPN and SVGIG (reference sequence). V lost 2 bases and J lost 5, with 13 bases in between. This CDR3 is CAWSLGPPNEQYF. The CDR3 DNA reads TGTGCCTGGAGTCTAGGGCCTCCTAACGAGCAGTACTTC.

The rearrangement uses TRBV5-6 and TRBJ1-2; D unclear. The CDR3 is 13 amino acids. The germline V and J ends were trimmed by 4 bases and 3 bases, with 10 bases remaining between them. CDR1 and CDR2 from the germline V gene are SGHDT and YYEEEE. The CDR3 nucleotides are TGTGCCAGCAGCCCCGTGGGGTACTATGGCTACACCTTC. Translation: CASSPVGYYGYTF.

This sequence joins TRBV5-4 and TRBJ1-1; D is perhaps TRBD1 (5 bases). Between the trimmed V and J ends, which lost 4 bases and 10 bases, there was a span of 20 bases. Per germline, CDR1 SGHNT and CDR2 YYREEE (reference sequence). The CDR3 sequence is 14 residues long. DNA of the CDR3: TGTGCCAGCAGCCTGGACATCTCGATCCAAGTAGCTTTCTTT. It yields the protein CASSLDISIQVAFF.

The chain recombines TRBV7-2 with TRBJ2-1, with 10 bases that match TRBD2. The germline CDR1 and CDR2 sequences are SGHTA and FQGNSA. This CDR3 region has 16 residues. V was pared by 6 bases and J by 4 bases, with 9 bases of the junction left unmatched. The CDR3 sequence is CASRPPSGGRYNEQFF. In DNA form, the CDR3 reads TGTGCCAGCAGGCCCCCTAGCGGGGGTAGGTACAATGAGCAGTTCTTC.

The CDR3 spells CASTGLPGVYGYTF. The CDR3 DNA sequence: TGTGCCAGCACAGGCCTACCAGGGGTTTATGGCTACACCTTC. V and J are TRBV28 and TRBJ1-2; tentative D call: TRBD1 (6 bases). The ends were cut back, 7 bases at V and 5 bases at J, with 17 bases in the middle. Looked up from germline, CDR1 is MDHEN and CDR2 is SYDVKM. The CDR3 spans 14 residues.

The genes are TRBV18 and TRBJ2-5; TRBD2 agrees at 14 bases. V trimming: 3 bases; J trimming: 1 base; junction bases outside the gene matches: 4. Looked up from germline, CDR1 is KGHSH and CDR2 is LQKENI. This CDR3 has 17 residues. This chain's CDR3 is CASSPGLAGGFQETQYF. In nucleotides, the CDR3 is TGTGCCAGCTCACCCGGACTAGCGGGGGGCTTCCAAGAGACCCAGTACTTC.

This clone has just one count. The chain combines TRBV12-5 with TRBJ2-7, with D unclear. Deletions cut 1 base from V and 4 bases from J, with 11 bases between. Germline CDR1 and CDR2: LGHNT and FRNRAP. The CDR3 extends over 14 amino acids. The CDR3 sequence: CASGLEGWTYEQYF. Written as DNA, the CDR3 is TGTGCTAGTGGTTTGGAAGGGTGGACGTACGAGCAGTACTTC. Together with reference TRBV12-5 and TRBJ2-7, the CDR3 gives the full variable domain: DARVTQTPRHKVTEMGQEVTMRCQPILGHNTVFWYRQTMMQGLELLAYFRNRAPLDDSGMPKDRFSAEMPDATLATLKIQPSEPRDSAVYFCASGLEGWTYEQYFGPGTRLTVT.

The chain joins TRBV5-8 to TRBJ2-3, with unresolved D. This CDR3 comprises 14 residues. V was cut by 0 bases and J by 4 bases, with 9 bases left in between. The V gene's germline CDR1 is SGHTS and CDR2 YDEGEE. CDR3 DNA sequence: TGTGCCAGCAGCTTGGACTCGGGTTCAGATACGCAGTATTTT. Its translation is CASSLDSGSDTQYF. Supplemented by reference TRBV5-8 and TRBJ2-3, the full variable domain reads EAGVTQSPTHLIKTRGQQATLRCSPISGHTSVYWYQQALGLGLQFLLWYDEGEERNRGNFPPRFSGRQFPNYSSELNVNALELEDSALYLCASSLDSGSDTQYFGPGTRLTVL.

This sequence joins TRBV28 and TRBJ1-2; no reliable D call. Germline V CDR1 and CDR2: MDHEN, SYDVKM. The CDR3 sequence is 15 residues long. Deletions cut 3 bases from V and 3 bases from J, with 14 bases between. The CDR3 loop is CASSFLAGIYYGYTF. CDR3 coding DNA: TGTGCCAGCAGTTTTCTGGCAGGAATCTACTATGGCTACACCTTC.

The chain combines TRBV7-8 with TRBJ2-1; D not certain. Trimming removed 5 bases at V and 0 bases at J, with 11 bases between. Germline loops: CDR1 SGHVS, CDR2 FQNEAQ. CDR3 size: 15 residues. The CDR3 nucleotides are TGTGCCAGCAGCCCCTTGGCGAGCTCCTACAATGAGCAGTTCTTC. This encodes CASSPLASSYNEQFF. Supplemented by reference TRBV7-8 and TRBJ2-1, the full variable domain reads GAGVSQSPRYKVAKRGQDVALRCDPISGHVSLFWYQQALGQGPEFLTYFQNEAQLDKSGLPSDRFFAERPEGSVSTLKIQRTQQEDSAVYLCASSPLASSYNEQFFGPGTRLTVL.

V and J are TRBV19 and TRBJ1-1; TRBD1 is a possible D gene (5 bases). Trimming took off 8 bases at V and 9 bases at J, with 10 bases between the two ends. The CDR3 is 10 amino acids. Germline V gives CDR1 LNHDA, CDR2 SQIVND (reference sequence). The CDR3: CASGWGQAFF. The CDR3 DNA sequence: TGTGCCAGTGGGTGGGGACAAGCTTTCTTT.

CDR3 coding DNA: TGTGCCTGGAGTGTGGCGGAGAATCAGCCCCAGCATTTT. Translation gives CAWSVAENQPQHF. The rearrangement uses TRBV30 and TRBJ1-5; the D is unclear. In germline, CDR1 is GTSNPN, CDR2 SVGIG (reference sequence). The CDR3 sequence is 13 residues long. Deletions cut 0 bases from V and 4 bases from J, with 7 bases between.

The V and J genes are TRBV11-2 and TRBJ2-3; TRBD2 agrees at 7 bases. The germline CDR1 and CDR2 sequences are SGHAT and FQNNGV. The CDR3 totals 14 residues. With V trimmed by 3 bases and J by 2 bases, 2 bases remained unmatched. The CDR3 DNA is TGTGCCAGCAGCTTGGGGGGGACCACAGATACGCAGTATTTT. Its protein is CASSLGGTTDTQYF.

J is TRBJ2-1 and V is TRBV9, with a tentative D call TRBD1 (6 bases). The V end lost 4 bases, the J end lost 7 bases, and 15 bases lay between the germline ends. CDR1 is SGDLS and CDR2 is YYNGEE in the germline V gene. The CDR3 covers 14 residues. This CDR3 reads CASSRMIQGNEQFF. In DNA, the CDR3 is TGTGCCAGCAGCCGGATGATACAGGGAAATGAGCAGTTCTTC.

The chain combines TRBV4-2 with TRBJ2-7; D possibly matches TRBD1 or TRBD2 (5 bases each). Germline-derived CDR1 and CDR2 are LGHNA and YNFKEQ. Trimming took 0 bases from V and 2 from J, leaving 14 bases between them. The CDR3 runs 16 residues. This CDR3 is CASSQDRAGSPYEQYF. CDR3 nucleotides: TGTGCCAGCAGCCAAGACAGGGCGGGTTCCCCCTACGAGCAGTACTTC.

The chain uses TRBV7-9 and TRBJ1-2, with 8 bases that match TRBD1. Unmatched junction bases numbered 9, after V lost 3 bases and J lost 6 bases. The CDR3 runs 15 residues. Looked up from germline, CDR1 is SEHNR and CDR2 is FQNEAQ (reference sequence). The CDR3 reads CASSLSIQGGHGYTF. In nucleotides, the CDR3 is TGTGCCAGCAGCTTGTCCATACAGGGGGGCCATGGCTACACCTTC.

This rearrangement joins TRBV7-3 to TRBJ2-1, with D perhaps matching TRBD1 or TRBD2 (5 bases each). V shed 5 bases and J shed 13 bases, with 24 bases lying between them. This CDR3 is built from 15 residues. The germline CDR1 and CDR2 sequences are SGHTA and FQGTGA. The CDR3 DNA sequence: TGTGCCAGCAGCCCACAACCTAGGGGAGTGGGGGAACAGTTCTTC. Its protein product is CASSPQPRGVGEQFF.

The V gene is TRBV6-6, the J gene TRBJ2-1; D tentatively fits TRBD1 or TRBD2 (7 bases each). CDR1 MNHNY and CDR2 SVGAGI come from the germline V gene (reference sequence). This CDR3 is built from 14 residues. V lost 8 bases and J 7 bases, leaving 18 bases between the germline ends. Here the CDR3 reads CASGGAGGVNEQFF. In DNA form, the CDR3 reads TGTGCCAGCGGGGGGGCAGGGGGAGTGAATGAGCAGTTCTTC.

The genes are TRBV2 and TRBJ1-2, with unresolved D. The CDR3 is 14 residues long. Germline V gene lookup returns CDR1 SNHLY and CDR2 FYNNEI. Trimming removed 0 bases from V and 4 bases from J, with 9 bases in between. The CDR3 sequence: CASSEALGSYGYTF. The CDR3 DNA sequence: TGTGCCAGCAGTGAAGCGCTTGGAAGCTATGGCTACACCTTC.